Sequencing of this T cell receptor beta chain was carried out in a study of human T cells and chemical hapten exposure. Time point here: patch test 1, 2 weeks after DPC sensitization. The treatment is: therapeutic diphenylcyclopropenone sensitization with weekly scalp DPC. Broader study findings: Given that the donors had alopecia, their immune response may differ from that seen in healthy people.

In TCRdb, the RACE reads were re-called with MiXCR into one record per CDR3 protein. The table records 380,000 or so distinct CDR3 sequences, nearly 5% of them present only once. Trimming left V 7 bases short and J 5 bases short, with 6 bases between. This CDR3 has 11 amino acids. Germline CDR1 reads SGHTS; CDR2 reads YDEGEE. Many counts were recorded for this clonotype. Antigen: not known. The sequence derives from a woman aged 45-59 years with alopecia areata. Some clones in this sample may be carry-over from other donors' samples. The material sequenced was whole blood, taken in connection with sensitization to the hapten diphenylcyclopropenone (DPC). The gene calls are TRBV5-8 and TRBJ2-2; D unclear. Written as DNA, the CDR3 is TGTGCCAGCGATCGTACCGGGGAGCTGTTTTTT. It codes for CASDRTGELFF. The complete variable domain, with remaining parts taken from reference TRBV5-8 and TRBJ2-2, reads EAGVTQSPTHLIKTRGQQATLRCSPISGHTSVYWYQQALGLGLQFLLWYDEGEERNRGNFPPRFSGRQFPNYSSELNVNALELEDSALYLCASDRTGELFFGEGSRLTVL.